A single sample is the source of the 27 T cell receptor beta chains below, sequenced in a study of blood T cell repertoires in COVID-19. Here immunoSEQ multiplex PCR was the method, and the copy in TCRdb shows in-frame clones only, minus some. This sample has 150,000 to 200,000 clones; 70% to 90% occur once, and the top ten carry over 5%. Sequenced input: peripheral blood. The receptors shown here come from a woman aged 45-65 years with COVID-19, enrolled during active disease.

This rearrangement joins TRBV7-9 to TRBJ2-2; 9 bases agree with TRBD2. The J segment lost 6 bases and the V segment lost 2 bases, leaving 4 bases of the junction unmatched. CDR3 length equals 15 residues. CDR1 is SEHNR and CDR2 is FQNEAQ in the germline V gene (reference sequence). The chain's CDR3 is CASSLSGGPAGELFF. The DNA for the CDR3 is TGTGCCAGCAGCTTAAGCGGGGGGCCGGCCGGGGAGCTGTTTTTT.

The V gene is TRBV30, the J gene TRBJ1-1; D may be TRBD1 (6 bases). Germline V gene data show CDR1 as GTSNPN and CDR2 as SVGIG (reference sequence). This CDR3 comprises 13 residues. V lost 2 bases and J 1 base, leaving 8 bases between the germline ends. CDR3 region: CAWSPGQNTEAFF. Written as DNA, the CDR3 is TGTGCCTGGAGTCCGGGACAGAACACTGAAGCTTTCTTT.

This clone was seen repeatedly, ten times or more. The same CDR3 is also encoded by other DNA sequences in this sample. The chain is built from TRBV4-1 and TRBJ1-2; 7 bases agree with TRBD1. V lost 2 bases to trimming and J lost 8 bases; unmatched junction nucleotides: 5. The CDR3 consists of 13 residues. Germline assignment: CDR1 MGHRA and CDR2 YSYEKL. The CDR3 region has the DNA TGCGCCAGCAGCCAAACAGGGGTCGGGGGCTACACCTTC. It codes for CASSQTGVGGYTF.

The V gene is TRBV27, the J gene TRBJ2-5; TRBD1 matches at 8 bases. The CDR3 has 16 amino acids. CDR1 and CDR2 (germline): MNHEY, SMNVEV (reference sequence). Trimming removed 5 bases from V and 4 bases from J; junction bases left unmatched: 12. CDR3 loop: CASSPADRVIGETQYF. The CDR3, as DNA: TGTGCCAGCAGTCCAGCGGACAGGGTTATTGGAGAGACCCAGTACTTC.

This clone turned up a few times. The CDR3 DNA follows: TGCAGTGCTAGTTTACTTAGCGGGGGGGTCGGGGAGCTGTTTTTT. Translated: CSASLLSGGVGELFF. The chain has TRBV20-1 and TRBJ2-2; 11 nucleotides agree with TRBD2. The J segment lost 7 bases and the V segment lost 3 bases, leaving 7 bases of the junction unmatched. The CDR3 sequence is 15 residues long. Germline V gives CDR1 DFQATT, CDR2 SNEGSKA (reference sequence).

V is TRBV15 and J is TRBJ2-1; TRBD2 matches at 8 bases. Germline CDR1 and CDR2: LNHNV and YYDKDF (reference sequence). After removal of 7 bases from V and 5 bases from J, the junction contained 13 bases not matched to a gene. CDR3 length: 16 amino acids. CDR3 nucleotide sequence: TGTGCCACCAAGTACCCCGGGGGGGCCAAAAACAATGAGCAGTTCTTC. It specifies CATKYPGGAKNNEQFF.

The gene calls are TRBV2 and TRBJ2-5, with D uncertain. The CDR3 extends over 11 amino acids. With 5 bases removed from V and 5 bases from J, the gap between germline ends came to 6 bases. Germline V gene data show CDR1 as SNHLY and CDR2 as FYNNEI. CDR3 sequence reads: CASSKEETQYF. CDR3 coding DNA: TGTGCCAGCAGTAAGGAGGAGACCCAGTACTTC.

The CDR3, as DNA: TGTGCCAGCATCCACATAAAAGCGGGGGGTAACAATGAGCAGTTCTTC. Translated, it gives CASIHIKAGGNNEQFF. The chain joins TRBV13 to TRBJ2-1, with 9 nucleotides matching TRBD2. This CDR3 contains 16 residues. V shed 7 bases, J shed 5 bases, and the junction held 12 bases outside the gene matches. Germline V gene data show CDR1 as PRHDT and CDR2 as FYEKMQ (reference sequence).

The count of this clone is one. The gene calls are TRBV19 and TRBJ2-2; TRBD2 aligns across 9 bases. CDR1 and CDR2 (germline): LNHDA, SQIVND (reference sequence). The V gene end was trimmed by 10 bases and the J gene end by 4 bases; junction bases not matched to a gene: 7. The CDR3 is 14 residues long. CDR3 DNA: TGTGCCACTCGAGCGGGGGGCGTCACCGGGGAGCTGTTTTTT. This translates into CATRAGGVTGELFF. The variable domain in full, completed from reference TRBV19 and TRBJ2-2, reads DGGITQSPKYLFRKEGQNVTLSCEQNLNHDAMYWYRQDPGQGLRLIYYSQIVNDFQKGDIAEGYSVSREKKESFPLTVTSAQKNPTAFYLCATRAGGVTGELFFGEGSRLTVL.

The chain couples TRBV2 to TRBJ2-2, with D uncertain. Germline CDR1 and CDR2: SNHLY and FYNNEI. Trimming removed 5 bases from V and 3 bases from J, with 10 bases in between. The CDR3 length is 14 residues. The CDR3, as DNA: TGTGCCAGCAGTATTGCTGCGGACACCGGGGAGCTGTTTTTT. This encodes CASSIAADTGELFF.

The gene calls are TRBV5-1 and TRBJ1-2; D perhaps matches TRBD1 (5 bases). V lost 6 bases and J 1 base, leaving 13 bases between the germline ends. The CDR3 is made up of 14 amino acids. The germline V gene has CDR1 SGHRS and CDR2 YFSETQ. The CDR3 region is CASNPTGGNYGYTF. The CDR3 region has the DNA TGCGCCAGCAACCCGACGGGGGGTAACTATGGCTACACCTTC.

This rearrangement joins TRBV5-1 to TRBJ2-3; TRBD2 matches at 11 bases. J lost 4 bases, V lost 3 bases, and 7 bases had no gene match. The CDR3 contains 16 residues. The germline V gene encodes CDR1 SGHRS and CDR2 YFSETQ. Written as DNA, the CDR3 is TGCGCCAGCAGCTCGGCACTAGCGGGGGCCGCAGATACGCAGTATTTT. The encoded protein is CASSSALAGAADTQYF.

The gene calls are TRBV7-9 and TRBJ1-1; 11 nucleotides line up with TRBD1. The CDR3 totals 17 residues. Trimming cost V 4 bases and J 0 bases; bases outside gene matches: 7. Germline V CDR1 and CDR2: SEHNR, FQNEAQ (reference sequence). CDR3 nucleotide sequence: TGTGCCAGCAGCTGGACAGGGGGCGTCCGAATGAACACTGAAGCTTTCTTT. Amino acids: CASSWTGGVRMNTEAFF.

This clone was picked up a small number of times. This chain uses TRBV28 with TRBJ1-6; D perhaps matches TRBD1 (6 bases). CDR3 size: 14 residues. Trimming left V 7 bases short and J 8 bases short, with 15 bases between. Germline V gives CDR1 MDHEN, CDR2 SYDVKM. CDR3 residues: CASNPGAFDSPLHF. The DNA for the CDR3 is TGTGCCAGCAACCCAGGGGCGTTCGATTCACCCCTCCACTTT.

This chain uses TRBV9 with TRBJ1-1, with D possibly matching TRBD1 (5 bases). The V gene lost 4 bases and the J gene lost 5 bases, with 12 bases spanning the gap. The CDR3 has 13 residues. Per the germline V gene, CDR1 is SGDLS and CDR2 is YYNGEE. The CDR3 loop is CASSRQSGTEAFF. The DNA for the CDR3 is TGTGCCAGCAGCCGACAGTCAGGGACTGAAGCTTTCTTT.

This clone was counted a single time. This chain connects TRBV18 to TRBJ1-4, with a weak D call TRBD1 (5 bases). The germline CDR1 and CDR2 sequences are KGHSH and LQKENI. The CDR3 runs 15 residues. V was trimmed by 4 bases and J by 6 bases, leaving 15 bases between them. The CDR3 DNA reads TGTGCCAGCTCACAGTTCAGGGATTTCGATGAAAAACTGTTTTTT. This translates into CASSQFRDFDEKLFF.

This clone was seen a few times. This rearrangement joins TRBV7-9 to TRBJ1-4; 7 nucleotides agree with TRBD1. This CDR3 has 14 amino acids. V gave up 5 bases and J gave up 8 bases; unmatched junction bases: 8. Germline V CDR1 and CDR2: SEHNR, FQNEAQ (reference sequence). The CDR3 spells CASSIGTADEKLFF. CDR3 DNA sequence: TGTGCCAGCAGCATCGGGACAGCCGACGAAAAACTGTTTTTT.

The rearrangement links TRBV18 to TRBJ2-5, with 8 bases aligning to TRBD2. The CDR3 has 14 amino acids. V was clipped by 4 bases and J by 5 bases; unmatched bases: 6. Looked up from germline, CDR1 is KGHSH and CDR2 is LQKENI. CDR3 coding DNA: TGTGCCAGCTCACAGGGACTAGAGCAGGAGACCCAGTACTTC. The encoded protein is CASSQGLEQETQYF.

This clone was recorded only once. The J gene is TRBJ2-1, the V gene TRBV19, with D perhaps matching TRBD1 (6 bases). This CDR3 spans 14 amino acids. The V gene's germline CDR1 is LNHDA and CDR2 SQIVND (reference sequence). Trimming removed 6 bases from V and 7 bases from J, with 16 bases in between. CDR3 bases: TGTGCCAGTAGACAACAGGGCGGCATGAATGAGCAGTTCTTC. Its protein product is CASRQQGGMNEQFF.

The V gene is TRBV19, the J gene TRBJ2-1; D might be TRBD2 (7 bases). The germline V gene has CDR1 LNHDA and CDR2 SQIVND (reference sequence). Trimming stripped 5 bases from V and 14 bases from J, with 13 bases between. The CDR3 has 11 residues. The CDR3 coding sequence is TGTGCCAGTAGTGGCGGGGGCGTAGAGTTCTTC. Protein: CASSGGGVEFF.

The CDR3 protein is CASSIELAGPNQPQHF. In DNA, the CDR3 is TGTGCCAGTAGTATAGAGTTGGCGGGCCCCAATCAGCCCCAGCATTTT. The V gene is TRBV19, the J gene TRBJ1-5; no clear D. Germline CDR1 and CDR2: LNHDA and SQIVND (reference sequence). Trimming shortened V by 0 bases and J by 3 bases, and 12 bases separated the two germline ends. The CDR3 totals 16 residues.

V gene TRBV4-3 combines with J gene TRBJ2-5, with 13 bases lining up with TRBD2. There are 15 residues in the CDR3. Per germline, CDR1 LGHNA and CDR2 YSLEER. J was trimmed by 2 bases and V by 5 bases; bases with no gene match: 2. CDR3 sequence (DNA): TGCGCCAGCAGCACTAGCGGGGGGGCGCAAGAGACCCAGTACTTC. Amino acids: CASSTSGGAQETQYF.

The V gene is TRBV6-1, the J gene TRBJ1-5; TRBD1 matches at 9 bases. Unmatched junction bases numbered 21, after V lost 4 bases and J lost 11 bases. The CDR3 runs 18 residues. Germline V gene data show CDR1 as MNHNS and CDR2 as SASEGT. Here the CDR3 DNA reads TGTGCCAGCAGTGCAGGGACAGGGCCGAGGTTGGGATCAGCAGCCCAGCATTTT. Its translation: CASSAGTGPRLGSAAQHF.

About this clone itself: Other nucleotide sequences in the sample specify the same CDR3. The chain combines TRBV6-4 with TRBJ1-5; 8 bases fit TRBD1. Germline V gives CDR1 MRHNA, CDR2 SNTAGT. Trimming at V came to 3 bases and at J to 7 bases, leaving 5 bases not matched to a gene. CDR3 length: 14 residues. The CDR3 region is CASSEAGGGQPQHF. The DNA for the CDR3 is TGTGCCAGCAGTGAGGCAGGGGGCGGGCAGCCCCAGCATTTT.

CDR3 amino acids: CASSLEGGHTGELFF. The CDR3 DNA follows: TGCGCCAGCAGCTTGGAAGGGGGCCACACCGGGGAGCTGTTTTTT. V usage is TRBV5-1 and J usage is TRBJ2-2, with 7 positions matching TRBD1. The CDR3 runs 15 residues. V lost 0 bases to trimming and J lost 3 bases; unmatched junction nucleotides: 2. Germline V gene data show CDR1 as SGHRS and CDR2 as YFSETQ.

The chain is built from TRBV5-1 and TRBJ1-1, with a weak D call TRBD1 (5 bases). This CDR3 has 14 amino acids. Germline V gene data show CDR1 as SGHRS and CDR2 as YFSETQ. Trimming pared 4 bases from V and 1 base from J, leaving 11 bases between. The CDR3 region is CASSHRDWNTEAFF. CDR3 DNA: TGCGCCAGCAGCCATAGGGACTGGAACACTGAAGCTTTCTTT.

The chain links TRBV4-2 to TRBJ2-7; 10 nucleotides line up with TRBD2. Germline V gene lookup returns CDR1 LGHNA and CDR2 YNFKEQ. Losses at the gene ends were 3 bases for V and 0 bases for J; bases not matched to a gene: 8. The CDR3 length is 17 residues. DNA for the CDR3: TGTGCCAGCAGCCAGGGGCTTAGCGGGGGGCGCTCCTACGAGCAGTACTTC. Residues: CASSQGLSGGRSYEQYF.